The rows below give T cell receptor beta chains drawn from one sample of a study of T cell repertoires in cytomegalovirus infection. For these receptors, no antigen is known. TCRdb re-called the reads through MiXCR, storing one row per CDR3 protein. The data show about 920,000 distinct CDR3 sequences, about 33% seen once. The starting material was cultured CD8+ T cells from PBMCs, obtained from culture after CMV antigen stimulation. These receptors were collected from a human donor in good health (CMV status not recorded). Some clones in this sample may be carry-over from other donors' samples. CDR3s include the opening cysteine and the closing phenylalanine or tryptophan. The order of the fields is CDR3 protein, CDR3 DNA, V gene, clone size, J gene, CDR3 length, D gene. A D gene is named only where the DNA matches it firmly. Rows may omit the clone size; those that give it use once, few, many or a size class.

CASSPSSGGGSYEQYF,TGTGCCAGCAGTCCCTCTAGCGGGGGGGGGTCCTACGAGCAGTACTTC,TRBV6-5,-,TRBJ2-7,16,TRBD2
CASSSPAFF,TGTGCCAGCAGCTCCCCGGCTTTCTTT,TRBV7-4,-,TRBJ1-1,9,-
CASRDGTDTQYF,TGCGCCAGCAGGGACGGCACAGATACGCAGTATTTT,TRBV4-1,many,TRBJ2-3,12,-
CASSVGTGSGANVLTF,TGTGCCAGCAGCGTCGGGACAGGGTCTGGGGCCAACGTCCTGACTTTC,TRBV7-6,-,TRBJ2-6,16,TRBD1
CASRRDLTEAFF,TGTGCCAGCAGACGGGACCTCACTGAAGCTTTCTTT,TRBV12-3/TRBV12-4,-,TRBJ1-1,12,-
CSARSRGGTEAFF,TGCAGTGCTAGATCTCGAGGCGGCACTGAAGCTTTCTTT,TRBV20-1,-,TRBJ1-1,13,-
CASSLADFQETQYF,TGTGCCAGCAGTCTAGCCGACTTCCAAGAGACCCAGTACTTC,TRBV12-3/TRBV12-4,-,TRBJ2-5,14,-
CASSPGGRQGDYGYTF,TGTGCCAGCAGCCCGGGGGGCCGACAGGGAGACTATGGCTACACCTTC,TRBV7-8,many,TRBJ1-2,16,TRBD1
CASSFYTLDPLDEQFF,TGTGCCAGCAGCTTTTATACTCTAGATCCCCTCGATGAGCAGTTCTTC,TRBV5-6,few,TRBJ2-1,16,-
CSARDRRSGSTDTQYF,TGCAGTGCTAGAGACCGTCGTAGCGGGAGCACAGATACGCAGTATTTT,TRBV20-1,-,TRBJ2-3,16,TRBD2
CASSLRGTSGLNEQFF,TGTGCCAGCAGCCTCAGGGGGACTAGCGGTCTTAATGAGCAGTTCTTC,TRBV7-8,many,TRBJ2-1,16,TRBD2
CASSESPDWNQETQYF,TGTGCCAGCAGTGAATCCCCGGACTGGAACCAAGAGACCCAGTACTTC,TRBV2,few,TRBJ2-5,16,-
CASSPGAYEQFF,TGTGCCAGTAGCCCGGGGGCGTATGAGCAGTTCTTC,TRBV19,few,TRBJ2-1,12,-
CASSAQGAGELFF,TGTGCCAGCAGCGCCCAGGGGGCCGGGGAGCTGTTTTTT,TRBV9,once,TRBJ2-2,13,TRBD1
CASSSRQRHHTGELFF,TGCGCCAGCAGCTCAAGACAGAGACACCACACCGGGGAGCTGTTTTTT,TRBV5-1,-,TRBJ2-2,16,-
CASSIGPDRAYGYTF,TGTGCCAGTAGTATAGGTCCGGACAGGGCCTATGGCTACACCTTC,TRBV19,-,TRBJ1-2,15,TRBD1
CATSRDGGAGTDTQYF,TGTGCCACCAGCAGAGATGGAGGGGCGGGCACAGATACGCAGTATTTT,TRBV15,few,TRBJ2-3,16,-
CASSSPRSSGSSYEQYF,TGTGCCAGCAGCTCGCCACGTAGCAGCGGGTCCTCCTACGAGCAGTACTTC,TRBV9,-,TRBJ2-7,17,-
CSARGLRGLAGTHNEQFF,TGCAGTGCTAGAGGCCTTAGGGGACTAGCGGGAACCCACAATGAGCAGTTCTTC,TRBV20-1,-,TRBJ2-1,18,TRBD2
CTSSPGDRLNQPQHF,TGTACCAGTAGCCCAGGGGACAGGCTGAATCAGCCCCAGCATTTT,TRBV7-6,once,TRBJ1-5,15,TRBD1
CASSSPGQVINEQFF,TGTGCCAGCAGTTCCCCGGGACAGGTGATCAATGAGCAGTTCTTC,TRBV6-1,-,TRBJ2-1,15,TRBD1
CASSLSAKKLFF,TGTGCCAGCAGCTTATCCGCCAAAAAACTGTTTTTT,TRBV13,-,TRBJ1-4,12,-
CSVPQWGYTF,TGCAGCGTTCCCCAATGGGGGTACACCTTC,TRBV29-1,-,TRBJ1-2,10,-
CASSLMVSGANVLTF,TGTGCCAGCAGCTTAATGGTCTCTGGGGCCAACGTCCTGACTTTC,TRBV7-9,few,TRBJ2-6,15,-
CASSLDGGEEKLFF,TGCGCCAGCAGCTTGGACGGGGGCGAAGAAAAACTGTTTTTT,TRBV5-1,-,TRBJ1-4,14,-
CSVEQGAGEQFF,TGCAGCGTTGAACAGGGGGCGGGTGAGCAGTTCTTC,TRBV29-1,-,TRBJ2-1,12,TRBD1